The subject of this entry is one T cell receptor beta chain. Its antigen is as yet unknown. This sample was taken from a study of T cell responses to AZD1222 COVID-19 vaccine. For the study at large: Whether given at about 4 or about 12 weeks, second doses were pooled.

Germline loops: CDR1 GTSNPN, CDR2 SVGIG (reference sequence). V lost 2 bases and J lost 6; bases outside the gene matches: 10. The CDR3 is 15 amino acids. Whole-study results and caveats: Most donors were white British, females outnumbered males, and clonal diversity was possibly underestimated. Nearly half of spike-specific TCRs reportedly go after variant regions that carry no mutations. In all cases, repertoires were sampled only after the peak T cell response.

The repertoire was sequenced with immunoSEQ multiplex PCR; TCRdb's copy has only in-frame clones and lacks some. The sample consists of about 170,000 clones, 80% to 95% of them appearing once. The chain couples TRBV30 to TRBJ2-3; 8 positions agree with TRBD2. This specimen consisted of peripheral blood, obtained on day 0 of AZD1222 vaccination. This clonotype originated in an adult in good health. CDR3 coding DNA: TGTGCCTGGAGTCTCGCGGGAGGAAGGGGCGATACGCAGTATTTT. Translation gives CAWSLAGGRGDTQYF.